The clone carrying this TCR beta chain came up a few times. This sample is drawn from a study of T cells after yellow fever vaccination. TCRdb reprocessed the 5' RACE reads via MiXCR and lists one record per CDR3 protein. The sample lists 550,000 to 750,000 distinct CDR3 sequences, about 13% occurring once. The CDR3 is 12 amino acids. V dropped 5 bases and J dropped 5 bases, with 8 bases sitting between them. The chain recombines TRBV12-3 or TRBV12-4 with TRBJ2-3; D is undetermined. This sample comprised PBMCs, obtained on the day of the yellow fever booster vaccination. The sequence derives from a man aged 25-45 years who received the YFV17D yellow fever vaccine. CDR3 sequence: CASSPPLDTQYF. CDR3 nucleotide sequence: TGTGCCAGCAGTCCCCCGTTAGATACGCAGTATTTT.